This entry concerns a single TCR beta chain. Its specificity is unknown. This specimen comes from a study of T cell responses to AZD1222 COVID-19 vaccine. General study findings and limits: Increased Spike-specific TCR breadth and depth were observed after two AZD1222 doses. Repertoires were obtained only post-peak T cell response.

Per germline, CDR1 SGHTA and CDR2 FQGNSA. V was shortened by 5 bases and J by 0 bases, with 13 bases between the two germline ends. This CDR3 has 15 residues. Only in-frame clones appear in the TCRdb table, and some are missing; sequencing was by immunoSEQ multiplex PCR. The sample lists 95,000 to 150,000 clones, roughly 91% seen once, with 4% to 6% in the top ten. The sequence was collected from an adult who received the AZD1222 COVID-19 vaccine. The material sequenced was peripheral blood, taken 28 days after the second AZD1222 dose. The chain recombines TRBV7-2 with TRBJ1-1; a possible D gene is TRBD1 (6 bases). Here the CDR3 reads CASSPQQGMNTEAFF. In DNA form, the CDR3 reads TGTGCCAGCAGCCCCCAGCAGGGGATGAACACTGAAGCTTTCTTT.